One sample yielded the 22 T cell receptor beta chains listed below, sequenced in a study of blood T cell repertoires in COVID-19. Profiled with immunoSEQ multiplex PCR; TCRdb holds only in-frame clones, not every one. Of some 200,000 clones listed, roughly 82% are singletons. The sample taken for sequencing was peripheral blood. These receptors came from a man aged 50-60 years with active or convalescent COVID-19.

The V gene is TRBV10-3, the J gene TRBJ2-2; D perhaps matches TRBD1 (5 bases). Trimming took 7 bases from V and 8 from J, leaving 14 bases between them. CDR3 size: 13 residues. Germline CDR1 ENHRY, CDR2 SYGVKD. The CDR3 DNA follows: TGTGCCATCACCGAAGGGGTCCCGGGGGAGCTGTTTTTT. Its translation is CAITEGVPGELFF.

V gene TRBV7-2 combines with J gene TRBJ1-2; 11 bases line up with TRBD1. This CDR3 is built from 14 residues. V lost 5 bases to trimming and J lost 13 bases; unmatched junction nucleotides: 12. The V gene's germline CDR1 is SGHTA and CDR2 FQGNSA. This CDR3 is CASSQDRGRWTGTF. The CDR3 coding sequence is TGTGCCAGCAGCCAGGACAGGGGGCGCTGGACTGGCACCTTC. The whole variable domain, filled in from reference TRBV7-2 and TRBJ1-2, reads GAGVSQSPSNKVTEKGKDVELRCDPISGHTALYWYRQSLGQGLEFLIYFQGNSAPDKSGLPSDRFSAERTGGSVSTLTIQRTQQEDSAVYLCASSQDRGRWTGTFGSGTRLTVV.

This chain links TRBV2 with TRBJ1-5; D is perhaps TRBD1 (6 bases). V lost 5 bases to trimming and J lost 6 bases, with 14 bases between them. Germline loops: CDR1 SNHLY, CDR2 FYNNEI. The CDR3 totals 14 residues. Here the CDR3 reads CASSQGGGSQPQHF. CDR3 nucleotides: TGTGCCAGCAGTCAAGGGGGGGGAAGTCAGCCCCAGCATTTT.

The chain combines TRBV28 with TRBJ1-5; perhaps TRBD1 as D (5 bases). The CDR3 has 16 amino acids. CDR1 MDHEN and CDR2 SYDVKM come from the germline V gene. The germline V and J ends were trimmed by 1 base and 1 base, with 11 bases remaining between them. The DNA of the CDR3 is TGTGCCAGCAGTTTATCAGGGAGCGGGAGCAATCAGCCCCAGCATTTT. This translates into CASSLSGSGSNQPQHF.

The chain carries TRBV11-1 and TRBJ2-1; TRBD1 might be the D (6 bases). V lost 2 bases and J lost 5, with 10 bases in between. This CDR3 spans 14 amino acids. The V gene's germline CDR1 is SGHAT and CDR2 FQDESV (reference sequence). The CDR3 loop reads CASSLTGNHNEQFF. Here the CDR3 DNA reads TGTGCCAGCAGCTTAACAGGGAACCACAATGAGCAGTTCTTC. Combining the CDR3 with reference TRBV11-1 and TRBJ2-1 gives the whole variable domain EAEVAQSPRYKITEKSQAVAFWCDPISGHATLYWYRQILGQGPELLVQFQDESVVDDSQLPKDRFSAERLKGVDSTLKIQPAELGDSAMYLCASSLTGNHNEQFFGPGTRLTVL.

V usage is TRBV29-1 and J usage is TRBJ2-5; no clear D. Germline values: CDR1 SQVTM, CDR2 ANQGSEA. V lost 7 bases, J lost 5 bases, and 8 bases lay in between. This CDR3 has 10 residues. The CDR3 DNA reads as TGCAGCGGTTACAAGGAGACCCAGTACTTC. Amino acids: CSGYKETQYF.

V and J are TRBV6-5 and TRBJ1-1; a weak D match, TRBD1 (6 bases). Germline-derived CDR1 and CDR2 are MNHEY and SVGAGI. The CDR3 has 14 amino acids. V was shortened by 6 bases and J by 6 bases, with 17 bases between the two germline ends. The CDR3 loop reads CASRLGAFSPEAFF. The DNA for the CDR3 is TGTGCCAGCAGGTTGGGGGCGTTCTCTCCTGAAGCTTTCTTT.

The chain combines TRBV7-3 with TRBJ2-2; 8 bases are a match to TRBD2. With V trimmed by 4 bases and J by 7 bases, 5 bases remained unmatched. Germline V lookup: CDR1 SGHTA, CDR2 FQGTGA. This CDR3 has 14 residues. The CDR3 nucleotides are TGTGCCAGCAGCTCAACCGCGGGGGGCGGGGAGCTGTTTTTT. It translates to CASSSTAGGGELFF.

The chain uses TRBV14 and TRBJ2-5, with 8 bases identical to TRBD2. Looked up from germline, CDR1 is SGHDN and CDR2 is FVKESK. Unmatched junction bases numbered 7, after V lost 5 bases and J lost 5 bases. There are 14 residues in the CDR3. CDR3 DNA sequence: TGTGCCAGCAGCTATCGGGGGGGCCGTGAGACCCAGTACTTC. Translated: CASSYRGGRETQYF.

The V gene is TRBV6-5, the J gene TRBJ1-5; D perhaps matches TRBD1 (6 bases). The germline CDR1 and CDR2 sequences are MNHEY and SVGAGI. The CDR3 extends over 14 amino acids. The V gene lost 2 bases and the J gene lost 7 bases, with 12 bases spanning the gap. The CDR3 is CASSYASGGQPQHF. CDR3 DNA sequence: TGTGCCAGCAGTTACGCCAGTGGGGGCCAGCCCCAGCATTTT.

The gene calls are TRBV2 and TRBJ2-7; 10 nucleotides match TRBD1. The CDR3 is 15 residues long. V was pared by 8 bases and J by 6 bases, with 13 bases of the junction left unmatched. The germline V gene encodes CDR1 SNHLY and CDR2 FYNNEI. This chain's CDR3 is CASFSDDRGLGEQYF. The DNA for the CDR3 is TGTGCCAGCTTTTCGGACGACAGGGGGCTCGGCGAGCAGTACTTC.

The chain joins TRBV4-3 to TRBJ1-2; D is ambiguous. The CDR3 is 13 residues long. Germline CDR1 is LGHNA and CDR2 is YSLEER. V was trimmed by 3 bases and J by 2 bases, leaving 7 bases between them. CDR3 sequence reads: CASSHGTNYGYTF. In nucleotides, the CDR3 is TGCGCCAGCAGCCACGGTACGAACTATGGCTACACCTTC.

CDR3 nucleotide sequence: TGCAGTGCTAGTAAAGGTGGACAGGCGGGGTGGGGTTCACCCCTCCACTTT. The encoded protein is CSASKGGQAGWGSPLHF. V gene TRBV20-1 combines with J gene TRBJ1-6; TRBD1 aligns across 7 bases. Per the germline V gene, CDR1 is DFQATT and CDR2 is SNEGSKA (reference sequence). The CDR3 consists of 17 residues. The ends lost 3 bases at V and 9 bases at J; junction bases unmatched: 17.

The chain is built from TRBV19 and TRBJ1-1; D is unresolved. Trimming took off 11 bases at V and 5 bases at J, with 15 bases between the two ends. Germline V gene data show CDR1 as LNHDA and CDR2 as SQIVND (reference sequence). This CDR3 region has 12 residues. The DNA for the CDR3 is TGTGCCGTGAAACAGACGGGGACTGAAGCTTTCTTT. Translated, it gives CAVKQTGTEAFF.

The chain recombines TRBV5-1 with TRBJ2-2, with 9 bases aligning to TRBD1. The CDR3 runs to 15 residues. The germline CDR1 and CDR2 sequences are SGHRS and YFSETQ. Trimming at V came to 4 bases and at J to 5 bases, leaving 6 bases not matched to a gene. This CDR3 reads CASSTGQGSTGELFF. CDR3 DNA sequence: TGCGCCAGCAGCACAGGACAGGGGAGTACCGGGGAGCTGTTTTTT.

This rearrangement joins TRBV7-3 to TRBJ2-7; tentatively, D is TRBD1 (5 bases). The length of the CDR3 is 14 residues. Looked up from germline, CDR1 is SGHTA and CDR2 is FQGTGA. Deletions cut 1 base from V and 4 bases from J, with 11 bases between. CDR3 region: CASSLSPDSYEQYF. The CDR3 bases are TGTGCCAGCAGCTTAAGTCCCGACAGTTACGAGCAGTACTTC.

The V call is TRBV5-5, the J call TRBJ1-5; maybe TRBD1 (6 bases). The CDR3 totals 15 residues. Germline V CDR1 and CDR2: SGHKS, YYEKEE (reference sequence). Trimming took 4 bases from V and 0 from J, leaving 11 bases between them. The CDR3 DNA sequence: TGTGCCAGCAGCCAGGGGTGGTATAGCAATCAGCCCCAGCATTTT. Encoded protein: CASSQGWYSNQPQHF.

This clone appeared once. Here the CDR3 DNA reads TGTGCCAGTTGCCCCGGGAGGGGCCAAGAGACCCAGTACTTC. This translates into CASCPGRGQETQYF. The chain employs TRBV6-5 and TRBJ2-5; 8 bases line up with TRBD2. Germline CDR1 MNHEY, CDR2 SVGAGI. The CDR3 loop spans 14 amino acids. V lost 9 bases, J lost 1 base, and 7 bases stayed unmatched.

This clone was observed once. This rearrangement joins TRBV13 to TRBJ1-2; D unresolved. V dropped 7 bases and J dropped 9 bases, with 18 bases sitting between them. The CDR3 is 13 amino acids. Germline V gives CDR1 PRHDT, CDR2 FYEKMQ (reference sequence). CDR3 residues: CASTLRARGSYTF. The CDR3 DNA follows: TGTGCCAGCACCCTTAGGGCCCGCGGGAGCTACACCTTC.

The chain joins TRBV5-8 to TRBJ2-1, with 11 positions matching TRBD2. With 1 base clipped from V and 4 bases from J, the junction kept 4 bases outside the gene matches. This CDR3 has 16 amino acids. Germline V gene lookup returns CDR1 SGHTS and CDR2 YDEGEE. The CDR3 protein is CASSLSTSGSYNEQFF. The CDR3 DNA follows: TGTGCCAGCAGCTTGTCTACTAGCGGGAGTTACAATGAGCAGTTCTTC.

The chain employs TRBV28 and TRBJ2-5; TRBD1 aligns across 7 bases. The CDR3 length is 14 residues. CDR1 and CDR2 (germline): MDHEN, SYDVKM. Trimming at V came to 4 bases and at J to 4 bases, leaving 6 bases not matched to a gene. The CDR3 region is CASSSSGGTETQYF. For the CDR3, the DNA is TGTGCCAGCAGTTCATCAGGGGGAACAGAGACCCAGTACTTC.

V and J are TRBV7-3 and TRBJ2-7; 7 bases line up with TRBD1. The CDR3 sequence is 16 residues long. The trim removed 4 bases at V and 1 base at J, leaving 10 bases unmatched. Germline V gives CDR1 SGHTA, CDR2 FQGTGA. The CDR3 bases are TGTGCCAGCAGCTACCGACAGGGTGGAAAGTCCTACGAGCAGTACGTC. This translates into CASSYRQGGKSYEQYV.